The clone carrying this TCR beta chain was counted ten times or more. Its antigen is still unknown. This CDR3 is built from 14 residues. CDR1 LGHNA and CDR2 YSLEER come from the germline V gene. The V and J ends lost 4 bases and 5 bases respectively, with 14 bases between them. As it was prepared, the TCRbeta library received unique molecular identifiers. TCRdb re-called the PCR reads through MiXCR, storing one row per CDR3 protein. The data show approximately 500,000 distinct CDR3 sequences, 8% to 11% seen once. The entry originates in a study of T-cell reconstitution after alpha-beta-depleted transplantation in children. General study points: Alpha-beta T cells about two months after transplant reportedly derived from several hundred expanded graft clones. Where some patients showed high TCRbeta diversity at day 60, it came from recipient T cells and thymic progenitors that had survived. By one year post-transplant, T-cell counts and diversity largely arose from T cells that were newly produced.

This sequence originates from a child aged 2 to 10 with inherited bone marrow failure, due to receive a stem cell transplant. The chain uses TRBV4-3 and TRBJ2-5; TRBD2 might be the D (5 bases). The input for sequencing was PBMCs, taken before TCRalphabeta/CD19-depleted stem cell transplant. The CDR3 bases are TGCGCCAGCAGCCGGACTGTAGGCGATGAGACCCAGTACTTC. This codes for CASSRTVGDETQYF.